This paragraph covers one T cell receptor beta chain sequence. What it binds is unknown. These data belong to a study of T-cell reconstitution after alpha-beta-depleted transplantation in children. CDR3 length: 14 residues. V shed 6 bases, J shed 0 bases, and the junction held 2 bases outside the gene matches. Overall study results and limits: Several hundred expanded graft clones reportedly were the source of alpha-beta T cells about two months after transplant. Surviving recipient cells, namely T cells and thymic progenitors, were the source of high day-60 TCRbeta diversity in some patients. Newly produced T cells mostly provided counts and TCRbeta diversity after one year, as hyperexpanded clones declined.

The TCRbeta library was prepared with unique molecular identifiers. MiXCR was run by TCRdb on the PCR reads, yielding one entry per CDR3 protein. The table lists over 400,000 distinct CDR3 sequences, around two fifths of them singletons. This clonotype was obtained from a girl aged 2 to 10 with aplastic anemia, due to receive a stem cell transplant. Sequenced material: PBMCs, taken before TCRalphabeta/CD19-depleted stem cell transplant. The J gene is TRBJ2-1, the V gene TRBV12-3 or TRBV12-4; 7 nucleotides agree with TRBD2. DNA for the CDR3: TGTGCCAGCAGGAAGCGGGGCTCCTACAATGAGCAGTTCTTC. This translates into CASRKRGSYNEQFF.